This TCR beta chain was recovered during a study of blood T cell repertoires in COVID-19. The method was immunoSEQ multiplex PCR; TCRdb's version includes in-frame clones alone and lacks a portion of them. Of some 14,000 clones in the sample, about four fifths are singletons; the top ten hold approximately 9%. The V gene lost 1 base and the J gene lost 1 base, with 7 bases spanning the gap. Germline V gene lookup returns CDR1 SGHNT and CDR2 YENEEA. The CDR3 is made up of 14 amino acids. V gene TRBV11-3 combines with J gene TRBJ1-1; no firm D call. The sequenced material came from peripheral blood. The sequence derives from a human donor in a cohort sampled during active COVID-19. The CDR3 reads CASSLVSGNTEAFF. DNA of the CDR3: TGTGCCAGCAGCTTAGTTTCAGGGAACACTGAAGCTTTCTTT. Together with reference TRBV11-3 and TRBJ1-1, the CDR3 gives the full variable domain: EAGVVQSPRYKIIEKKQPVAFWCNPISGHNTLYWYLQNLGQGPELLIRYENEEAVDDSQLPKDRFSAERLKGVDSTLKIQPAELGDSAVYLCASSLVSGNTEAFFGQGTRLTVV.